Below, 20 T cell receptor beta chains from the same sample are listed, as sequenced in a study of CD4 T cells in relation to SARS-CoV-2 and coronaviruses. This table comes from immunoSEQ multiplex PCR, and its TCRdb copy is limited to in-frame clones, with some not included. The sample has some 29,000 clones, approximately 80% seen once. The antigens of these receptors remain unknown. The unexposed donors gave CD4+ T cells in about 2010-2019, prior to COVID-19. Isolation of CD4+ T cells took place after about 10 days in culture. Material: CD4+ T cells from PBMCs, cultured in vitro. These receptor sequences come from a human donor in good health.

The J gene is TRBJ1-2, the V gene TRBV2, with D perhaps matching TRBD1 (6 bases). Trimming took 7 bases from V and 8 from J, leaving 17 bases between them. The CDR3 spans 13 residues. CDR1 is SNHLY and CDR2 is FYNNEI in the germline V gene. The CDR3 loop reads CASTEYRVRGYTF. DNA of the CDR3: TGTGCCAGCACCGAATACAGGGTTCGAGGCTACACCTTC.

V is TRBV6-4 and J is TRBJ1-5, with D maybe TRBD1 (6 bases). Germline lookup yields CDR1 MRHNA and CDR2 SNTAGT. V lost 5 bases, J lost 2 bases, and 10 bases lay in between. The CDR3 length is 14 residues. CDR3 amino acids: CASSLEGGNQPQHF. CDR3 bases: TGTGCCAGCAGTCTCGAGGGGGGCAATCAGCCCCAGCATTTT.

The V call is TRBV28, the J call TRBJ2-4; tentatively, D is TRBD2 (6 bases). The germline V and J ends were trimmed by 5 bases and 5 bases, with 16 bases remaining between them. The CDR3 contains 15 residues. Per the germline V gene, CDR1 is MDHEN and CDR2 is SYDVKM. CDR3 amino acids: CASSPAGPTQNIQYF. In DNA form, the CDR3 reads TGTGCCAGCAGTCCCGCGGGGCCCACTCAAAACATTCAGTACTTC.

This chain connects TRBV5-6 to TRBJ2-5, with D possibly matching TRBD2 (6 bases). In germline, CDR1 is SGHDT, CDR2 YYEEEE. The CDR3 extends over 12 amino acids. V lost 3 bases and J lost 9, with 12 bases in between. The CDR3 region is CASSSSWEAQYF. CDR3 coding DNA: TGTGCCAGCAGCTCCTCTTGGGAGGCCCAGTACTTC.

This clone was picked up one time. This CDR3 is CASSLGTAGNTIYF. CDR3 nucleotides: TGCGCCAGCAGCTTGGGGACAGCTGGAAACACCATATATTTT. This chain connects TRBV5-1 to TRBJ1-3, with TRBD1 as a possible D gene (6 bases). Between the trimmed V and J ends, which lost 0 bases and 2 bases, there was a span of 6 bases. The CDR3 length is 14 residues. CDR1 is SGHRS, CDR2 YFSETQ, per germline.

V and J are TRBV29-1 and TRBJ1-4; D not certain. This CDR3 is built from 12 residues. CDR1 is SQVTM, CDR2 ANQGSEA, per germline. V lost 4 bases, J lost 6 bases, and 9 bases lay in between. The CDR3: CSVGGSYEKLFF. The CDR3 DNA reads as TGCAGCGTTGGCGGCAGCTATGAAAAACTGTTTTTT.

The chain recombines TRBV7-9 with TRBJ2-3; 9 nucleotides align to TRBD2. Trimming cost V 6 bases and J 2 bases; bases outside gene matches: 9. Germline V gene data show CDR1 as SEHNR and CDR2 as FQNEAQ (reference sequence). This CDR3 is built from 16 residues. CDR3: CASSSSLAGYTDTQYF. CDR3 in DNA: TGTGCCAGCAGTTCAAGCCTAGCGGGATACACAGATACGCAGTATTTT. Full variable domain (missing parts from reference TRBV7-9 and TRBJ2-3): DTGVSQNPRHKITKRGQNVTFRCDPISEHNRLYWYRQTLGQGPEFLTYFQNEAQLEKSRLLSDRFSAERPKGSFSTLEIQRTEQGDSAMYLCASSSSLAGYTDTQYFGPGTRLTVL.

V gene TRBV12-5 combines with J gene TRBJ2-6; TRBD1 matches 7 bases. The V segment lost 7 bases and the J segment 0 bases; nucleotides outside the gene matches: 9. Germline V gives CDR1 LGHNT, CDR2 FRNRAP. The CDR3 has 17 amino acids. The CDR3 sequence: CASDRGRTSSGANVLTF. The CDR3, as DNA: TGTGCTAGTGACAGGGGACGGACGAGCTCTGGGGCCAACGTCCTGACTTTC.

This chain uses TRBV11-2 with TRBJ2-1, with TRBD1 matching over 8 bases. The V segment lost 7 bases and the J segment 4 bases; nucleotides outside the gene matches: 6. Germline V gene lookup returns CDR1 SGHAT and CDR2 FQNNGV. The CDR3 is 14 amino acids. CDR3 DNA: TGTGCCAGCAACCGGCAGGGGGCGTACAATGAGCAGTTCTTC. This codes for CASNRQGAYNEQFF.

The chain carries TRBV5-3 and TRBJ2-3; 13 positions agree with TRBD2. TRBV5-3 is annotated as an ORF whose role is uncertain. This CDR3 contains 15 residues. The V segment lost 4 bases and the J segment 5 bases; nucleotides outside the gene matches: 4. Here the CDR3 reads CARSLGTSGVDTQYF. The CDR3 coding sequence is TGTGCCAGAAGCCTGGGGACTAGCGGGGTAGATACGCAGTATTTT.

The V and J genes are TRBV4-1 and TRBJ1-2; 11 bases match TRBD1. Germline CDR1 reads MGHRA; CDR2 reads YSYEKL. Trimming at V came to 1 base and at J to 8 bases, leaving 6 bases not matched to a gene. The CDR3 covers 15 residues. CDR3 in DNA: TGCGCCAGCAGCCAAGTCGGGACAGGGGGAGGCGGCTACACCTTC. It translates to CASSQVGTGGGGYTF.

The V call is TRBV9, the J call TRBJ1-5; D ambiguous. The CDR3 runs 14 residues. CDR1 and CDR2 (germline): SGDLS, YYNGEE. V lost 3 bases and J lost 0, with 7 bases in between. CDR3 in DNA: TGTGCCAGCAGCGGACCATATAGCAATCAGCCCCAGCATTTT. It encodes CASSGPYSNQPQHF. The entire variable domain, with the rest obtained from reference TRBV9 and TRBJ1-5, is as follows: DSGVTQTPKHLITATGQRVTLRCSPRSGDLSVYWYQQSLDQGLQFLIQYYNGEERAKGNILERFSAQQFPDLHSELNLSSLELGDSALYFCASSGPYSNQPQHFGDGTRLSIL.

The J gene is TRBJ2-5, the V gene TRBV5-1; no clear D. This CDR3 comprises 16 residues. Trimming removed 0 bases from V and 2 bases from J, with 14 bases in between. Germline CDR1 is SGHRS and CDR2 is YFSETQ. CDR3 loop: CASSLVAALKQETQYF. As DNA, the CDR3 is TGCGCCAGCAGCTTGGTGGCAGCACTAAAACAAGAGACCCAGTACTTC.

This clone was counted only a few times. CDR3 DNA: TGTGCCAGCATAAGGGGAGTTGGCTCCGATACGCAGTATTTT. The encoded protein is CASIRGVGSDTQYF. The rearrangement uses TRBV2 and TRBJ2-3; D possibly uses TRBD1 or TRBD2 (5 bases each). The CDR3 loop spans 14 amino acids. Germline V lookup: CDR1 SNHLY, CDR2 FYNNEI. V was clipped by 7 bases and J by 6 bases, with 17 bases between them.

CDR3 DNA sequence: TGTGCCAGCAGCCCTACAGGGGGGAGAGAGACCCAGTACTTC. Protein sequence: CASSPTGGRETQYF. This chain uses TRBV5-4 with TRBJ2-5, with TRBD1 identical over 8 bases. The CDR3 totals 14 residues. CDR1 is SGHNT, CDR2 YYREEE, per germline (reference sequence). V was pared by 4 bases and J by 4 bases, with 6 bases of the junction left unmatched.

This chain uses TRBV19 with TRBJ1-2, with TRBD1 as a possible D gene (6 bases). CDR3 size: 14 residues. From germline, CDR1 is LNHDA and CDR2 SQIVND (reference sequence). Between the trimmed V and J ends, which lost 2 bases and 6 bases, there was a span of 13 bases. The CDR3 reads CASSILQGIDGYTF. DNA of the CDR3: TGTGCCAGTAGTATACTTCAGGGGATCGATGGCTACACCTTC.

The V and J genes are TRBV5-4 and TRBJ2-1, with TRBD2 identical over 7 bases. The CDR3 length is 16 residues. Germline CDR1 is SGHNT and CDR2 is YYREEE (reference sequence). The V gene end was trimmed by 4 bases and the J gene end by 16 bases; junction bases not matched to a gene: 23. CDR3: CASSTDSSGKYPPRFF. The DNA for the CDR3 is TGTGCCAGCAGCACTGACTCGAGCGGGAAGTACCCGCCGCGTTTCTTC.

This chain uses TRBV27 with TRBJ2-1; 14 nucleotides line up with TRBD2. The CDR3 runs 16 residues. The V segment lost 2 bases and the J segment 8 bases; nucleotides outside the gene matches: 5. Germline V gene data show CDR1 as MNHEY and CDR2 as SMNVEV (reference sequence). The CDR3 sequence is CASSLRLAGGGDEQFF. The CDR3 DNA is TGTGCCAGCAGTTTACGACTAGCGGGGGGGGGTGATGAGCAGTTCTTC.

This sequence joins TRBV30 and TRBJ2-3, with D tentatively TRBD2 (6 bases). The germline V and J ends were trimmed by 2 bases and 3 bases, with 21 bases remaining between them. Germline V gene sequence: CDR1 GTSNPN, CDR2 SVGIG (reference sequence). This CDR3 region has 17 residues. CDR3 sequence reads: CAWSRHFGRERTDTQYF. CDR3 DNA sequence: TGTGCCTGGAGTAGGCACTTTGGGCGGGAAAGGACAGATACGCAGTATTTT. Filled out from reference TRBV30 and TRBJ2-3, the complete variable domain reads SQTIHQWPATLVQPVGSPLSLECTVEGTSNPNLYWYRQAAGRGLQLLFYSVGIGQISSEVPQNLSASRPQDRQFILSSKKLLLSDSGFYLCAWSRHFGRERTDTQYFGPGTRLTVL.

V and J are TRBV11-2 and TRBJ1-6, with 8 positions matching TRBD1. Looked up from germline, CDR1 is SGHAT and CDR2 is FQNNGV. The CDR3 length is 14 residues. V trimming: 8 bases; J trimming: 9 bases; junction bases outside the gene matches: 9. The CDR3 nucleotides read TGTGCCAGCGAAACCGGGACAGGATCTTCACCCCTCCACTTT. It translates to CASETGTGSSPLHF.